In its sample, the clone carrying this T cell receptor (beta chain) was seen many times. Its antigen is not identified. The sample comes from a study of T cells in Graves' hyperthyroidism and ophthalmopathy. General study findings and limits: Most expanded thyroid clonotypes above 0.001 also appeared in blood.

There were TCR beta CDR3 regions amplified from RNA transcripts. A set of HTBI primers served as the primers for a first-round RT-PCR of the TCR CDR3. TCRdb passed the multiplex PCR reads through MiXCR, listing each CDR3 protein once. Altogether about 130,000 distinct CDR3 sequences are present, 22% being singletons, with the ten largest covering over 60%. CDR1 is MNHEY and CDR2 is SMNVEV in the germline V gene (reference sequence). The CDR3 is made up of 15 amino acids. V lost 2 bases to trimming and J lost 1 base, with 8 bases between them. Source material: blood. The sequence came from a woman aged 50 to 60 with Graves' hyperthyroidism that later progressed to Graves' ophthalmopathy. The chain is built from TRBV27 and TRBJ2-2; possible D gene TRBD2, 5 bases. Here the CDR3 DNA reads TGTGCCAGCAGTTTAAGCGGACGGAACACCGGGGAGCTGTTTTTT. It is translated as CASSLSGRNTGELFF.